This paragraph reports one T cell receptor (beta chain). Its antigen is undetermined. The data originate from a study of CD8 T cells in Susac syndrome. General study results and limits: Maximal CD8+ clonal expansion in Susac was observed within TEMRA cells and among active patients.

V was clipped by 2 bases and J by 5 bases; unmatched bases: 5. CDR3 length equals 15 residues. Germline CDR1 is SGHRS and CDR2 is YFSETQ. cDNA came from roughly 0.53 to 1 ug RNA primed by random hexamers. Across 54 Vbeta and 13 Jbeta, TCR beta CDR3 was amplified with immunoSEQ multiplex PCR. TCRdb re-derived calls from the immunoSEQ multiplex PCR reads in MiXCR, one entry per CDR3 protein. The sample lists about 110,000 distinct CDR3 sequences; approximately 94% were seen once. Sequenced material: CD8+ T cells from PBMCs. This clonotype was sampled from a human donor with Susac syndrome. The chain employs TRBV5-1 and TRBJ1-3, with 9 nucleotides matching TRBD1. The CDR3 spells CASSFRDRERNTIYF. In DNA form, the CDR3 reads TGCGCCAGCAGCTTCCGGGACAGGGAGCGAAACACCATATATTTT. Looking up the rest from reference TRBV5-1 and TRBJ1-3 gives the full variable domain: KAGVTQTPRYLIKTRGQQVTLSCSPISGHRSVSWYQQTPGQGLQFLFEYFSETQRNKGNFPGRFSGRQFSNSRSEMNVSTLELGDSALYLCASSFRDRERNTIYFGEGSWLTVV.